This T cell receptor (beta chain) is from a study of PD-1 blockade in classical Hodgkin lymphoma. Assay used: immunoSEQ multiplex PCR; TCRdb lists only in-frame clones, some missing. Of about 110,000 clones listed, about nine tenths were seen once; the top ten hold less than 20%. Study-wide points: Lower baseline TCR diversity marked trial partial responders and progressors. A significant rise in TCR diversity by C4D1 was seen for CD4+ but not CD8+ cells. When set against healthy donors, newly diagnosed patients were reported to show lower baseline TCR diversity.

About this clone itself: Its target is unknown. The junction differs from germline at one of its ends, possibly a read error.

After autologous stem cell transplantation all patients relapsed, and prior brentuximab vedotin exposure differed between cohorts. The germline V gene encodes CDR1 MGHRA and CDR2 YSYEKL. The CDR3 is made up of 13 amino acids. The sequencing here drew on peripheral blood mononuclear cells (PBMCs), taken before the second cycle of nivolumab. This TCR was recovered from a human donor with classical Hodgkin lymphoma. This rearrangement joins TRBV4-1 to TRBJ1-4; D call uncertain. In DNA form, the CDR3 reads TGCGCCAGCAGCCAAGAGGGAATAGGAATGTCGGTTTTT. As protein: CASSQEGIGMSVF.